This T cell receptor (beta chain) was captured by sequencing in a study of T cells in localized non-small cell lung cancer. In the case of this clone: The antigen is not known.

General study findings and limits: There was an association of higher blood T cell density with longer overall survival. Heterogeneity within the tumor remains possible, as just one region underwent sequencing. The highest T cell clonality was in uninvolved adjacent lung, above tumor.

The table came from immunoSEQ multiplex PCR; TCRdb's copy has only in-frame clones and leaves some out. The table records roughly 12,000 clones, more than 70% of them present only once. V was clipped by 3 bases and J by 0 bases, with 17 bases between them. The germline V gene encodes CDR1 MDHEN and CDR2 SYDVKM. The length of the CDR3 is 17 residues. The chain combines TRBV28 with TRBJ1-1, with TRBD1 as a possible D gene (5 bases). The sample here was peripheral blood, taken before any cancer treatment. The sequence was obtained from an older male donor with stage I lung adenocarcinoma. In DNA form, the CDR3 reads TGTGCCAGCAGTTTTGGTGGGAGAGGGGCTATGAACACTGAAGCTTTCTTT. It encodes CASSFGGRGAMNTEAFF.